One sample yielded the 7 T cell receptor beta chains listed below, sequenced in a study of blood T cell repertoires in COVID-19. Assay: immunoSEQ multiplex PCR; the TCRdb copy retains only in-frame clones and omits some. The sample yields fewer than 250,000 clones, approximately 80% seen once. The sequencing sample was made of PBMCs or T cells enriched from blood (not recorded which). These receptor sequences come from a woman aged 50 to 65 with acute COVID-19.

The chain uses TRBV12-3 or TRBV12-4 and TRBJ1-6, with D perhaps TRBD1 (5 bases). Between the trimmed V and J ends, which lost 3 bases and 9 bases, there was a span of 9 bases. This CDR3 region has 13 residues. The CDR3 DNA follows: TGTGCCAGCAGTTTTTCGGGGGTTTCACCCCTCCACTTT. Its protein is CASSFSGVSPLHF.

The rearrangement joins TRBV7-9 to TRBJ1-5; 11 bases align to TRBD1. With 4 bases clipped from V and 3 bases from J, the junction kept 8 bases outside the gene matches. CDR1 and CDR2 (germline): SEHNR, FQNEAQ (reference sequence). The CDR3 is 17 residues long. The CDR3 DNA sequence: TGTGCCAGCAGCTACCTAGGGGGACAGGGGGTCAATCAGCCCCAGCATTTT. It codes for CASSYLGGQGVNQPQHF.

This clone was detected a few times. CDR3 in amino acids: CASSIGTGGWISNQPQHF. The CDR3 nucleotides read TGTGCCAGCAGTATAGGGACAGGGGGCTGGATTTCCAATCAGCCCCAGCATTTT. The chain combines TRBV28 with TRBJ1-5, with TRBD1 matching over 12 bases. Trimming removed 5 bases from V and 3 bases from J; junction bases left unmatched: 11. The CDR3 is 18 residues long. Germline V gene data show CDR1 as MDHEN and CDR2 as SYDVKM.

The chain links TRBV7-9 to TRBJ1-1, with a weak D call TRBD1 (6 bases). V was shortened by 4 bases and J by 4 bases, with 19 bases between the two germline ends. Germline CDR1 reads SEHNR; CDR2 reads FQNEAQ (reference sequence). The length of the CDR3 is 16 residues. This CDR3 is CASSSSDRTEGTEAFF. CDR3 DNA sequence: TGTGCCAGCAGCTCTTCGGACAGAACAGAGGGCACTGAAGCTTTCTTT.

The CDR3 here is CASSLRPGATDTQYF. In DNA form, the CDR3 reads TGTGCCAGCAGCTTAAGACCAGGGGCCACAGATACGCAGTATTTT. This chain links TRBV11-3 with TRBJ2-3, with a tentative D call TRBD1 (6 bases). CDR1 and CDR2 (germline): SGHNT, YENEEA. The V gene lost 2 bases and the J gene lost 2 bases, with 11 bases spanning the gap. There are 15 residues in the CDR3.

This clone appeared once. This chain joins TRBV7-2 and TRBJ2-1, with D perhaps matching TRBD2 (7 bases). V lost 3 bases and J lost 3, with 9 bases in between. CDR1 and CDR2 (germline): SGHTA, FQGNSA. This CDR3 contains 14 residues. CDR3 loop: CASSLGGLYNEQFF. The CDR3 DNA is TGTGCCAGCAGCTTGGGGGGGCTCTACAATGAGCAGTTCTTC.

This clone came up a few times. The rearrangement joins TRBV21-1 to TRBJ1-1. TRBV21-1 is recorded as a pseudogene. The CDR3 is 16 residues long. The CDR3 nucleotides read TGTGCCAGCAGCATGCCTCGGGGAACCGTGAAGGGTGAAGCTTTCTTT. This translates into CASSMPRGTVKGEAFF.